This TCR beta chain was sequenced in a study of T cells of healthy individuals (dated by TCRdb to 2017 to 2018). Receptor libraries were prepared by 5' RACE. The instrument given in TCRdb is Illumina MiSeq. TCRdb's own reprocessing of the public reads used fastp at Q25 and MiXCR and kept productive beta chains. Rows matching on CDR3 protein sequence are summarized as one entry with the most common DNA and genes. This sample lists 85,000 to 100,000 distinct CDR3 sequences; 17% were detected once. More than 5.5% of the sample comes from the top ten. Remarks on this clonotype: Its recognized antigen is unknown. There are no base qualities to consult, and no much larger clone falls within one base.

The CDR3 numbers 12 residues from cysteine through phenylalanine. Only the CDR3 DNA is retained, 36 bases long and in frame from the first base. As encoded in the germline V gene, CDR1 is SQVTM while CDR2 is ANQGSEA. Unmatched junction bases come to 4, with V trimmed by 7 bases and J by 2 bases. The chain is made from TRBV29-1 and TRBJ1-1, with TRBD1 identical over 7 junction bases. The clonotype originates from a human donor in good health. The CDR3 in this case is CSGRGLNTEAFF. The nucleotide sequence is given as TGCAGCGGGAGGGGGCTAAACACTGAAGCTTTCTTT.